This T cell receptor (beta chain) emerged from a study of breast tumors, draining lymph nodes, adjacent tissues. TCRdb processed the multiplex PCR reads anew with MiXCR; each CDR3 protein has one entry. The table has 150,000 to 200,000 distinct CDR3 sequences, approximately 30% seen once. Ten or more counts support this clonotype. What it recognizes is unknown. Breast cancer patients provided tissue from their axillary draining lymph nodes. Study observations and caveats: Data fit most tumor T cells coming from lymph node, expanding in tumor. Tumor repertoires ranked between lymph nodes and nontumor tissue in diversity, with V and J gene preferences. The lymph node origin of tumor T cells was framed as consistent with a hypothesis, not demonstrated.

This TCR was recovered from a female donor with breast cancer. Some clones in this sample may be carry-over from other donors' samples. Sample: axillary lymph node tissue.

Written as DNA, the CDR3 is TGTGCCACGGAGACAGGGTATAGCAATCAGCCCCAGCATTTT. This translates into CATETGYSNQPQHF. V and J are TRBV19 and TRBJ1-5; 7 nucleotides line up with TRBD1. With 10 bases clipped from V and 0 bases from J, the junction kept 6 bases outside the gene matches. Germline loops: CDR1 LNHDA, CDR2 SQIVND (reference sequence). There are 14 residues in the CDR3.